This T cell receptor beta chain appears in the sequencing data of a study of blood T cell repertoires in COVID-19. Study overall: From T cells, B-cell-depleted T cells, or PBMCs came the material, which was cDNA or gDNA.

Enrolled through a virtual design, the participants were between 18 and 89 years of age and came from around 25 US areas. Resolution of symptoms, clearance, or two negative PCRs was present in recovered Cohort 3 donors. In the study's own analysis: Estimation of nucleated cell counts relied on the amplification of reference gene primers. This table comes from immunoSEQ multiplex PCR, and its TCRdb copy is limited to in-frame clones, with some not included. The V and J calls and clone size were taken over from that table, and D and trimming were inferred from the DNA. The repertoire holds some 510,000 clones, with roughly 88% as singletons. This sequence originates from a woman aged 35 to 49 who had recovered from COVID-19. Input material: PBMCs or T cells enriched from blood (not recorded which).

CDR3 sequence: CSASATSGKETQYF. The CDR3 nucleotides are TGCAGTGCTAGTGCTACTAGCGGAAAAGAGACCCAGTACTTC. V usage is TRBV20-1 and J usage is TRBJ2-5, with 8 bases identical to TRBD2. The CDR3 is 14 residues long. J was trimmed by 3 bases and V by 3 bases; bases with no gene match: 6. Germline V lookup: CDR1 DFQATT, CDR2 SNEGSKA (reference sequence).